These T cell receptor beta chains were read from a single sample in a study of T-cell memory formation after mild COVID-19. TCRdb re-analysed the 5' RACE reads in MiXCR, keeping a single row per CDR3 protein. The profile shows about 250,000 distinct CDR3 sequences, roughly 14% of them singletons. Sequencing was done on a sample of PBMCs or a T cell subset sorted from them (not recorded which). The source of these receptors is an adult woman who had mild COVID-19 (a few samples of this study predate the infection). Cell type and time point are not known. CDR3s include the opening cysteine and the closing phenylalanine or tryptophan. A D gene is named only where the DNA matches it firmly. For some rows the clone size is stated as once, few or many, or as a class when expanded; others skip it.

>TRBV23-1|TRBJ2-6|.|once
CASSQSTVSGANVLTF
TGCGCCAGCAGTCAGTCGACAGTCTCTGGGGCCAACGTCCTGACTTTC
>TRBV5-1|TRBJ2-1|.|.
CASTLSGGIYNEQFF
TGCGCCAGCACCCTTTCAGGGGGGATCTACAATGAGCAGTTCTTC
>TRBV4-2|TRBJ2-5|.|few
CASSQSQQRETQYF
TGTGCCAGCAGCCAGTCACAACAGCGGGAGACCCAGTACTTC
>TRBV5-1|TRBJ1-2|TRBD1|.
CASRDGQGANYGYTF
TGCGCCAGCAGGGATGGACAGGGGGCTAACTATGGCTACACCTTC
>TRBV7-6|TRBJ1-2|.|many
CASSLQGGYGYTF
TGTGCCAGCAGCTTACAGGGCGGGTATGGCTACACCTTC
>TRBV12-5|TRBJ2-2|TRBD1|.
CASGQHRGPGTGELFF
TGTGCTAGTGGTCAACACAGGGGGCCGGGGACCGGGGAGCTGTTTTTT
>TRBV24-1|TRBJ2-2|.|.
CEKGTGELFF
TGTGAGAAGGGGACCGGGGAGCTGTTTTTT
>TRBV20-1|TRBJ2-4|TRBD2|.
CSARDNELASNIQYF
TGCAGTGCTAGAGATAATGAACTAGCGTCCAACATTCAGTACTTC
>TRBV7-9|TRBJ1-1|.|.
CASSLTDTGGNTEAFF
TGTGCCAGCAGCTTAACAGACACGGGGGGGAACACTGAAGCTTTCTTT
>TRBV7-8|TRBJ1-4|.|.
CASSLTGYGGKLFF
TGTGCCAGCAGCTTAACGGGATATGGGGGAAAACTGTTTTTT
>TRBV20-1|TRBJ2-1|.|few
CSPISQVEQFF
TGCAGTCCCATTTCGCAAGTTGAGCAGTTCTTC
>TRBV6-5|TRBJ1-5|.|.
CASSYSPMEGDGNQPQHF
TGTGCCAGCAGTTACTCCCCGATGGAGGGAGATGGGAATCAGCCCCAGCATTTT
>TRBV20-1|TRBJ2-1|.|.
CSARDIREQFF
TGCAGTGCTAGAGATATTCGGGAGCAGTTCTTC
>TRBV20-1|TRBJ2-3|.|few
CSASPDQLGETQYF
TGCAGTGCTAGCCCCGACCAGCTAGGGGAGACGCAGTATTTT
>TRBV20-1|TRBJ2-7|TRBD1|.
CSAQGQGDPYEQYF
TGCAGTGCCCAAGGACAGGGGGATCCCTACGAGCAGTACTTC
>TRBV5-1|TRBJ2-3|TRBD2|.
CASSLAGTSFSTDTQYF
TGCGCCAGCAGCTTGGCCGGGACTAGCTTCTCCACAGATACGCAGTATTTT
>TRBV20-1|TRBJ2-6|.|.
CSARVGSGANVLTF
TGCAGTGCTAGAGTTGGCTCTGGGGCCAACGTCCTGACTTTC
>TRBV12-3/TRBV12-4|TRBJ1-5|TRBD1|few
CASSFSQGGQPQHF
TGTGCCAGCAGTTTTAGCCAGGGGGGTCAGCCCCAGCATTTT
>TRBV5-6|TRBJ1-5|TRBD1|.
CASSSWDRYNQPQHF
TGTGCCAGCAGCTCTTGGGACAGATACAATCAGCCCCAGCATTTT
>TRBV20-1|TRBJ2-1|.|.
CSAERGGRNNEQFF
TGCAGTGCTGAGAGGGGGGGCCGCAACAATGAGCAGTTCTTC
>TRBV7-9|TRBJ2-7|TRBD2|.
CASSLTSGSSYEQYF
TGTGCCAGCAGCTTAACTAGCGGGAGCTCCTACGAGCAGTACTTC
>TRBV4-1|TRBJ2-2|TRBD2|.
CASSQALAGGHYTGELFF
TGCGCCAGCAGCCAAGCCCTAGCGGGGGGGCATTACACCGGGGAGCTGTTTTTT
>TRBV7-9|TRBJ1-4|TRBD1|many
CASSRTGGNEKLFF
TGTGCCAGCAGCCGGACAGGGGGCAATGAAAAACTGTTTTTT
>TRBV9|TRBJ2-2|.|.
CASTPALAGELFF
TGTGCCAGTACTCCGGCCTTGGCCGGGGAGCTGTTTTTT
>TRBV4-1|TRBJ2-7|.|few
CASSQEALAQREQYF
TGCGCCAGCAGCCAAGAGGCCCTAGCGCAGCGCGAGCAGTACTTC
>TRBV29-1|TRBJ1-5|TRBD1|.
CSVVGTGNQPQHF
TGCAGCGTTGTAGGGACAGGCAATCAGCCCCAGCATTTT
>TRBV20-1|TRBJ2-7|TRBD2|.
CSPTSGSSYEQYF
TGCAGCCCTACTAGCGGGAGCTCCTACGAGCAGTACTTC
>TRBV24-1|TRBJ2-1|TRBD1|.
CATSGQGGPYNEQFF
TGTGCCACCAGTGGACAGGGGGGCCCCTACAATGAGCAGTTCTTC